A single sample gave rise to the 19 T cell receptor beta chains below, sequenced in a study of neoadjuvant anti-PD-1 for oral cavity cancer. Repertoires were generated with immunoSEQ multiplex PCR, while TCRdb's copy carries only in-frame clones and drops some. The sample shows 75,000 to 100,000 clones, about four fifths of them seen only once. Sample: PBMCs, taken before nivolumab (anti-PD-1) treatment. These receptors all come from a person aged 40 to 85 with oral cavity squamous cell carcinoma.

This chain connects TRBV11-2 to TRBJ2-7; TRBD1 or TRBD2 may be the D gene (5 bases each). Trimming stripped 0 bases from V and 5 bases from J, with 8 bases between. The germline CDR1 and CDR2 sequences are SGHAT and FQNNGV. This CDR3 is built from 13 residues. CDR3 in DNA: TGTGCCAGCAGCTTAGAGAGGGGTAACGAGCAGTACTTC. Translation: CASSLERGNEQYF.

The chain couples TRBV29-1 to TRBJ1-5, with TRBD1 matching 7 bases. This CDR3 has 14 amino acids. The V and J ends lost 4 bases and 6 bases, in that order; junction bases with no gene match: 9. From germline, CDR1 is SQVTM and CDR2 ANQGSEA. The CDR3 region has the DNA TGCAGCGTTGCCTCCGGAACAGGGGTTCAGCCCCAGCATTTT. Translating gives CSVASGTGVQPQHF.

V and J are TRBV6-5 and TRBJ1-5, with D uncertain. The CDR3 is made up of 16 amino acids. Trimming removed 0 bases from V and 5 bases from J, with 14 bases in between. From germline, CDR1 is MNHEY and CDR2 SVGAGI. The CDR3 bases are TGTGCCAGCAGTTACTCGGGCTTCTCCGCGGATCAGCCCCAGCATTTT. It encodes CASSYSGFSADQPQHF.

The chain has TRBV25-1 and TRBJ2-2, with D unclear. Germline loops: CDR1 MGHDK, CDR2 SYGVNS. Between the trimmed V and J ends, which lost 1 base and 6 bases, there was a span of 9 bases. The CDR3 sequence is 14 residues long. The CDR3 DNA sequence: TGTGCCAGCAGTGAATCCATTTGGTCCGGGGAGCTGTTTTTT. Its translation is CASSESIWSGELFF.

This clone appeared a few times. The chain is built from TRBV7-9 and TRBJ1-1; D gene uncertain. This CDR3 is built from 13 residues. Germline V CDR1 and CDR2: SEHNR, FQNEAQ (reference sequence). The V end lost 1 base, the J end lost 1 base, and 4 bases lay between the germline ends. CDR3 sequence (DNA): TGTGCCAGCAGCTTAGAAGGGAACACTGAAGCTTTCTTT. Translated: CASSLEGNTEAFF.

The rearrangement joins TRBV2 to TRBJ2-5; 9 nucleotides align to TRBD2. J was trimmed by 4 bases and V by 7 bases; bases with no gene match: 10. Germline assignment: CDR1 SNHLY and CDR2 FYNNEI. CDR3 size: 15 residues. CDR3 loop: CASTLRGTSRETQYF. The CDR3 region has the DNA TGTGCCAGCACTCTAAGAGGGACTAGCAGAGAGACCCAGTACTTC.

The chain recombines TRBV30 with TRBJ2-7; unclear D gene. Germline assignment: CDR1 GTSNPN and CDR2 SVGIG (reference sequence). V gave up 3 bases and J gave up 3 bases, with 18 bases separating them. The CDR3 loop spans 15 amino acids. In DNA, the CDR3 is TGTGCCTGGAGGGGTGGACCGGATTCATTCTACGAGCAGTACTTC. Translated: CAWRGGPDSFYEQYF. Using reference TRBV30 and TRBJ2-7 for the parts outside the CDR3, the full variable domain is SQTIHQWPATLVQPVGSPLSLECTVEGTSNPNLYWYRQAAGRGLQLLFYSVGIGQISSEVPQNLSASRPQDRQFILSSKKLLLSDSGFYLCAWRGGPDSFYEQYFGPGTRLTVT.

The chain has TRBV13 and TRBJ2-7; D possibly corresponds to TRBD1 (6 bases). Germline V lookup: CDR1 PRHDT, CDR2 FYEKMQ (reference sequence). Trimming stripped 2 bases from V and 3 bases from J, with 8 bases between. The CDR3 has 13 residues. The CDR3 is CASSLSQGYEQYF. DNA for the CDR3: TGTGCCAGCAGCTTATCACAGGGCTACGAGCAGTACTTC.

The chain recombines TRBV29-1 with TRBJ2-1; the match to TRBD1 covers 9 bases. The germline gives CDR1 SQVTM, CDR2 ANQGSEA. The CDR3 loop spans 13 amino acids. With V trimmed by 4 bases and J by 6 bases, 4 bases remained unmatched. The DNA of the CDR3 is TGCAGCGTTGCGGACAGGGGCCTCAATGAGCAGTTCTTC. Translated, it gives CSVADRGLNEQFF.

This sequence joins TRBV5-1 and TRBJ1-5, with a possible D match to TRBD1 (5 bases). Trimming shortened V by 1 base and J by 7 bases, and 9 bases separated the two germline ends. Germline CDR1 SGHRS, CDR2 YFSETQ. This CDR3 is built from 13 residues. The CDR3 DNA sequence: TGCGCCAGCAGCTTGACCCGGGGCCAGCCCCAGCATTTT. Translated: CASSLTRGQPQHF.

V usage is TRBV7-3 and J usage is TRBJ2-2, with D possibly matching TRBD2 (5 bases). This CDR3 is built from 15 residues. The germline V and J ends were trimmed by 0 bases and 1 base, with 6 bases remaining between them. Germline-derived CDR1 and CDR2 are SGHTA and FQGTGA. The chain's CDR3 is CASSLTGGNTGELFF. The CDR3 DNA reads TGTGCCAGCAGCTTAACTGGAGGGAACACCGGGGAGCTGTTTTTT.

The genes are TRBV6-1 and TRBJ2-5; TRBD2 matches at 7 bases. In germline, CDR1 is MNHNS, CDR2 SASEGT. This CDR3 spans 14 amino acids. Trimming removed 6 bases from V and 3 bases from J; junction bases left unmatched: 7. Here the CDR3 reads CASSTGGGEETQYF. CDR3 DNA: TGTGCCAGCAGCACGGGAGGAGGTGAAGAGACCCAGTACTTC.

This chain connects TRBV10-3 to TRBJ1-1; 10 bases align to TRBD1. The V gene end was trimmed by 4 bases and the J gene end by 4 bases; junction bases not matched to a gene: 6. This CDR3 comprises 15 residues. Germline CDR1 ENHRY, CDR2 SYGVKD. CDR3 amino acids: CAISAGTGVVTEAFF. The CDR3 DNA is TGTGCCATCAGTGCCGGGACAGGGGTGGTCACTGAAGCTTTCTTT.

V usage is TRBV5-8 and J usage is TRBJ1-2; the D gene is possibly TRBD1 (6 bases). Germline lookup yields CDR1 SGHTS and CDR2 YDEGEE. The CDR3 contains 13 residues. Trimming shortened V by 4 bases and J by 8 bases, and 15 bases separated the two germline ends. Here the CDR3 DNA reads TGTGCCAGCAGCCGCTCGCAGGGGCAAGGCTACACCTTC. It codes for CASSRSQGQGYTF.

The V gene is TRBV2, the J gene TRBJ2-7; D not certain. Germline CDR1 and CDR2: SNHLY and FYNNEI. CDR3 length equals 14 residues. Between the trimmed V and J ends, which lost 3 bases and 8 bases, there was a span of 17 bases. The CDR3 reads CASSEIATTTKQYF. The CDR3 DNA follows: TGTGCCAGCAGTGAGATAGCAACCACTACGAAGCAGTACTTC. The entire variable domain, with the rest obtained from reference TRBV2 and TRBJ2-7, is as follows: EPEVTQTPSHQVTQMGQEVILRCVPISNHLYFYWYRQILGQKVEFLVSFYNNEISEKSEIFDDQFSVERPDGSNFTLKIRSTKLEDSAMYFCASSEIATTTKQYFGPGTRLTVT.

This chain joins TRBV11-2 and TRBJ2-5; no reliable D call. The V and J ends lost 1 base and 9 bases respectively, with 21 bases between them. Germline assignment: CDR1 SGHAT and CDR2 FQNNGV. This CDR3 is 16 amino acids long. The CDR3 bases are TGTGCCAGCAGCTTAGGGGGTCCTGGGCCGGCCGTGGCCCAGTACTTC. This gives the protein CASSLGGPGPAVAQYF.

This sequence joins TRBV6-1 and TRBJ1-3, with unresolved D. The CDR3 runs 13 residues. Germline-derived CDR1 and CDR2 are MNHNS and SASEGT. V was shortened by 3 bases and J by 0 bases, with 3 bases between the two germline ends. DNA for the CDR3: TGTGCCAGCAGTGAGAACTCTGGAAACACCATATATTTT. Protein sequence: CASSENSGNTIYF.

The chain carries TRBV6-1 and TRBJ2-3, with D unresolved. Germline CDR1 and CDR2: MNHNS and SASEGT. The CDR3 runs to 14 residues. The germline V and J ends were trimmed by 4 bases and 2 bases, with 10 bases remaining between them. The CDR3 is CASSGGVYTDTQYF. The CDR3, as DNA: TGTGCCAGCAGTGGTGGAGTTTACACAGATACGCAGTATTTT.

This sequence joins TRBV19 and TRBJ2-7; the D is unclear. CDR3 length: 12 residues. Germline V gene sequence: CDR1 LNHDA, CDR2 SQIVND (reference sequence). V was pared by 2 bases and J by 6 bases, with 8 bases between. The CDR3 reads CASSIMGGEQYF. The CDR3 DNA reads as TGTGCCAGTAGTATAATGGGTGGCGAGCAGTACTTC. The full variable domain, with the rest looked up from reference TRBV19 and TRBJ2-7, is DGGITQSPKYLFRKEGQNVTLSCEQNLNHDAMYWYRQDPGQGLRLIYYSQIVNDFQKGDIAEGYSVSREKKESFPLTVTSAQKNPTAFYLCASSIMGGEQYFGPGTRLTVT.